One sample yielded the 19 T cell receptor beta chains listed below, sequenced in a study of T cells in Graves' hyperthyroidism and ophthalmopathy. The investigators amplified TCR beta CDR3 regions from RNA transcripts. TCR CDR3 regions were first amplified by RT-PCR with HTBI primers. A single record per CDR3 protein comes from TCRdb applying MiXCR to the multiplex PCR reads. The sample has some 700,000 distinct CDR3 sequences; around 16% are singletons. The material sequenced was blood. These receptors were obtained from a man between 45 and 60 years old with Graves' hyperthyroidism.

The sample holds many counts of this clonotype. The chain combines TRBV24-1 with TRBJ2-1, with D perhaps TRBD1 or TRBD2 (6 bases each). The CDR3 is 22 amino acids. The germline gives CDR1 KGHDR, CDR2 SFDVKD. V shed 8 bases and J shed 0 bases, with 34 bases lying between them. The CDR3, as DNA: TGTGCCACCACCAAAGGGTCTAGCTCCCACGAGGGGGGTTTGGGCTCCTACAATGAGCAGTTCTTC. Its protein is CATTKGSSSHEGGLGSYNEQFF.

As regards this clonotype: A much larger clone differs from this one at a single base, so this may be a read error. The chain combines TRBV9 with TRBJ2-5; 8 bases match TRBD2. Germline assignment: CDR1 SGDLS and CDR2 YYNGEE. The CDR3 spans 14 residues. V shed 6 bases, J shed 4 bases, and the junction held 8 bases outside the gene matches. DNA of the CDR3: TGTGCCAGCACATCGGGTGCGGGAGGAGAGACCCAGTACTTC. Its protein product is CASTSGAGGETQYF. Using reference TRBV9 and TRBJ2-5 for the parts outside the CDR3, the full variable domain is DSGVTQTPKHLITATGQRVTLRCSPRSGDLSVYWYQQSLDQGLQFLIQYYNGEERAKGNILERFSAQQFPDLHSELNLSSLELGDSALYFCASTSGAGGETQYFGPGTRLLVL.

The chain joins TRBV25-1 to TRBJ2-3; 7 bases are a match to TRBD1. Germline V gene data show CDR1 as MGHDK and CDR2 as SYGVNS. The trim removed 2 bases at V and 1 base at J, leaving 6 bases unmatched. This CDR3 contains 16 residues. The CDR3 here is CASSESDRVGTDTQYF. The CDR3 DNA follows: TGTGCCAGCAGTGAAAGCGACAGGGTGGGCACAGATACGCAGTATTTT.

This clonotype was seen ten or more times. The chain links TRBV11-3 to TRBJ2-1; 10 nucleotides line up with TRBD2. Germline CDR1 and CDR2: SGHNT and YENEEA. The CDR3 length is 14 residues. With V trimmed by 2 bases and J by 9 bases, 4 bases remained unmatched. CDR3 protein: CASSLSPSGSEQFF. The DNA for the CDR3 is TGTGCCAGCAGCTTATCCCCTAGCGGGAGTGAGCAGTTCTTC.

This clonotype was counted a few times. The gene calls are TRBV27 and TRBJ2-1; either TRBD1 or TRBD2 may supply D (5 bases each). Trimming removed 5 bases at V and 6 bases at J, with 14 bases between. The germline gives CDR1 MNHEY, CDR2 SMNVEV (reference sequence). The CDR3 extends over 14 amino acids. CDR3 protein: CASSAPGRGNEQFF. The DNA of the CDR3 is TGTGCCAGCAGTGCCCCGGGACGGGGCAATGAGCAGTTCTTC.

The chain links TRBV20-1 to TRBJ2-2; D remains unclear. This CDR3 has 13 residues. The germline V gene has CDR1 DFQATT and CDR2 SNEGSKA (reference sequence). Trimming removed 3 bases at V and 9 bases at J, with 14 bases between. CDR3: CSARPTDHRELFF. In DNA form, the CDR3 reads TGCAGTGCTAGGCCAACAGACCACCGGGAGCTGTTTTTT.

This clonotype has a count of ten or more. The J gene is TRBJ2-1, the V gene TRBV20-1, with TRBD2 matching over 11 bases. This CDR3 spans 14 amino acids. The junction had 7 bases not matched to a gene; V was cut back by 6 bases and J by 6 bases. CDR1 is DFQATT and CDR2 is SNEGSKA in the germline V gene (reference sequence). CDR3 amino acids: CSALSGRAPNEQFF. The CDR3 nucleotides read TGCAGTGCCCTTAGCGGGAGGGCCCCCAATGAGCAGTTCTTC.

This clonotype was seen more than once but under ten times. The V and J genes are TRBV5-4 and TRBJ1-4, with a weak D call TRBD1 (5 bases). V gave up 0 bases and J gave up 6 bases, with 15 bases separating them. This CDR3 is 16 amino acids long. The V gene's germline CDR1 is SGHNT and CDR2 YYREEE (reference sequence). CDR3 sequence (DNA): TGTGCCAGCAGCTTGGCCTTGGGGGTCGGAGATGAAAAACTGTTTTTT. It yields the protein CASSLALGVGDEKLFF. Combining the CDR3 with reference TRBV5-4 and TRBJ1-4 gives the whole variable domain ETGVTQSPTHLIKTRGQQVTLRCSSQSGHNTVSWYQQALGQGPQFIFQYYREEENGRGNFPPRFSGLQFPNYSSELNVNALELDDSALYLCASSLALGVGDEKLFFGSGTQLSVL.

A few counts support this clonotype. This chain connects TRBV9 to TRBJ2-2; no definite D call. The CDR3 runs 13 residues. The V end lost 4 bases, the J end lost 5 bases, and 9 bases lay between the germline ends. From germline, CDR1 is SGDLS and CDR2 YYNGEE. CDR3 DNA: TGTGCCAGCAGCCCCTCCCTGACCGGGGAGCTGTTTTTT. This gives the protein CASSPSLTGELFF.

There are many counts of this clonotype. The genes are TRBV20-1 and TRBJ2-2; D unresolved. Trimming stripped 3 bases from V and 4 bases from J, with 9 bases between. Germline CDR1 is DFQATT and CDR2 is SNEGSKA (reference sequence). The CDR3 loop spans 13 amino acids. The CDR3: CSASPTATGELFF. The CDR3, as DNA: TGCAGTGCTAGTCCCACAGCCACCGGGGAGCTGTTTTTT.

This clonotype was detected many times. The V call is TRBV28, the J call TRBJ1-2; D is perhaps TRBD1 (5 bases). Between the trimmed V and J ends, which lost 6 bases and 4 bases, there was a span of 18 bases. Germline CDR1 MDHEN, CDR2 SYDVKM. The CDR3 is 15 amino acids. The CDR3 bases are TGTGCCAGCAGAGAAGGTCCCAGGGAAAGCTATGGCTACACCTTC. It specifies CASREGPRESYGYTF.

Details on this clonotype: A read error is likely, as this CDR3 ends without the conserved phenylalanine or tryptophan. The chain has TRBV18 and TRBJ2-5, with no clear D. The V end was cut by 6 bases, the J end by 2 bases, with 4 bases between. The CDR3 runs to 11 residues. Germline V gene sequence: CDR1 KGHSH, CDR2 LQKENI. The CDR3 DNA is TGTGCCAGCTCTGCTCAAGAGACCCAGTACCTC. Amino acid sequence: CASSAQETQYL.

The chain couples TRBV24-1 to TRBJ2-1; TRBD2 agrees at 8 bases. Germline V gene sequence: CDR1 KGHDR, CDR2 SFDVKD. V shed 2 bases and J 5 bases; nucleotides not matched to a gene: 7. This CDR3 is 16 amino acids long. The DNA of the CDR3 is TGTGCCACCAGTGATTCCAGCGGGAGTAGAAACAATGAGCAGTTCTTC. Translated: CATSDSSGSRNNEQFF.

The rearrangement links TRBV30 to TRBJ1-2, with D hard to call. The CDR3 totals 13 residues. Deletions cut 3 bases from V and 7 bases from J, with 15 bases between. Per germline, CDR1 GTSNPN and CDR2 SVGIG (reference sequence). Here the CDR3 reads CAWRGTPRPGYTF. The CDR3, as DNA: TGTGCCTGGAGAGGAACGCCCCGTCCTGGCTACACCTTC.

This clonotype was picked up many times. The rearrangement links TRBV10-3 to TRBJ1-1; TRBD1 aligns across 9 bases. V trimming: 4 bases; J trimming: 5 bases; junction bases outside the gene matches: 5. This CDR3 has 14 residues. Germline V gene data show CDR1 as ENHRY and CDR2 as SYGVKD. Written as DNA, the CDR3 is TGTGCCATCAGTGGGTGGACAGGGGAGACTGAAGCTTTCTTT. It is translated as CAISGWTGETEAFF.

This clonotype was detected a few times. This sequence joins TRBV29-1 and TRBJ2-7, with 7 bases lining up with TRBD1. The V gene end was trimmed by 6 bases and the J gene end by 2 bases; junction bases not matched to a gene: 10. The CDR3 extends over 14 amino acids. CDR1 SQVTM and CDR2 ANQGSEA come from the germline V gene. CDR3 coding DNA: TGCAGCGTCACACCGGGACAGCATCCCTACGAGCAGTACTTC. Amino acid sequence: CSVTPGQHPYEQYF.

This clonotype was seen more than once but under ten times. The chain couples TRBV12-3 or TRBV12-4 to TRBJ1-6; perhaps TRBD1 as D (5 bases). The CDR3 has 16 residues. V gave up 4 bases and J gave up 6 bases, with 16 bases separating them. The CDR3 bases are TGTGCCAGCAGTTCCACTTACGGGGGTGGTAATTCACCCCTCCACTTT. This encodes CASSSTYGGGNSPLHF.

This clonotype was observed at least ten times. V and J are TRBV2 and TRBJ2-3; D unresolved. Germline V gene sequence: CDR1 SNHLY, CDR2 FYNNEI. With 4 bases removed from V and 4 bases from J, the gap between germline ends came to 12 bases. This CDR3 contains 14 residues. CDR3 coding DNA: TGTGCCAGCAGTGTCGGCTCCCCGCCAGATACGCAGTATTTT. Translation: CASSVGSPPDTQYF.

This clonotype was seen ten or more times. The rearrangement uses TRBV9 and TRBJ2-3, with D tentatively TRBD1 or TRBD2 (5 bases each). Looked up from germline, CDR1 is SGDLS and CDR2 is YYNGEE. The CDR3 length is 15 residues. V was pared by 3 bases and J by 7 bases, with 18 bases between. The CDR3 DNA follows: TGTGCCAGCAGCGCCCCGGGACCCAGGGTGAATACGCAGTATTTT. This sequence encodes CASSAPGPRVNTQYF.